A single T cell receptor (beta chain) is shown here with its context. The antigen is unknown. The V end lost 2 bases, the J end lost 2 bases, and 10 bases lay between the germline ends. This CDR3 spans 14 amino acids. Germline V gives CDR1 SGHAT, CDR2 FQNNGV. This entry is derived from a study of beta chain features in type 1 diabetes. Study summary: The study found patients and healthy donors alike in age, gender and cell yields. There were around 100,000,000 sorted cells examined across all samples. Notes on the study in general: Among patients with Type 1 diabetes, TCRB CDR3s were moderately but significantly shorter in every one of the four CD4+ subsets. Among type 1 diabetes patients, VDJ junctions had fewer insertions and more deletions.

Markers CD45RO/CCR7/CD25/CD127/CD95/CD27 served to sort CD4+ naive, central memory, regulatory and stem cell-like memory cells. Expressed TCRB transcripts were sequenced because the entire RNA isolate underwent reverse transcription. Produced via immunoSEQ multiplex PCR; TCRdb's table is partial and in-frame only. The sample carries over 200,000 clones, about 11% recorded once. The sequence was obtained from a man aged 25 to 45 with type 1 diabetes. V and J are TRBV11-2 and TRBJ2-7; tentatively, D is TRBD2 (5 bases). The sample was naive CD4+ T cells from blood. The CDR3 DNA follows: TGTGCCAGCAGCTTACTTCGGGGAACCTACGAGCAGTACTTC. This translates into CASSLLRGTYEQYF.